The rows below give T cell receptor beta chains drawn from one sample of a study of T cells in localized non-small cell lung cancer. Clones were sequenced by immunoSEQ multiplex PCR, and TCRdb holds only the in-frame ones, with some missing. This repertoire shows roughly 26,000 clones, less than 95% found once; its top ten account for roughly 4.1%. Material: peripheral blood, obtained before any cancer treatment. These receptors were collected from a female donor of 60 years or more with stage II squamous cell lung carcinoma. The CDR3 runs from the conserved cysteine through the conserved F or W. The D gene is left open where the match is weak. Part of the rows lack a size; the others show once, few, many or a class for expanded clones.

V gene,J gene,clone size,CDR3 length,D gene,CDR3 DNA,CDR3 protein
TRBV2,TRBJ1-1,.,13,TRBD1,TGTGCCACGAAGAGGGGGCTGAACACTGAAGCTTTCTTT,CATKRGLNTEAFF
TRBV4-1,TRBJ2-5,.,19,.,TGCGCCAGCAGCCAAGGATCGGGGGAGGCCAGGCACAATCGAGAGACCCAGTACTTC,CASSQGSGEARHNRETQYF
TRBV27,TRBJ2-1,.,14,.,TGTGCCAGCAGTTTACGGTCCAGGGGCGATGAGCAGTTCTTC,CASSLRSRGDEQFF
TRBV15,TRBJ2-1,.,16,TRBD2,TGTGCCACCAGCAGATTAACTAGCGGGGTCTACAATGAGCAGTTCTTC,CATSRLTSGVYNEQFF
TRBV30,TRBJ2-3,.,15,.,TGTGCCTGGAGGATGGGGGTAGGGGTAGCGGATACGCAGTATTTT,CAWRMGVGVADTQYF
TRBV6-1,TRBJ2-6,.,17,.,TGTGCCAGCAGTGAAGCGGGCCTAGCAGCTGGGGCCAACGTCCTGACTTTC,CASSEAGLAAGANVLTF
TRBV6-5,TRBJ1-4,once,16,.,TGTGCCAGCAGTTGGGGGGATGGGAGGATGACTGAAAAACTGTTTTTT,CASSWGDGRMTEKLFF
TRBV15,TRBJ1-2,.,15,TRBD1,TGTGCCACCAGCAGAGATCGAAGACAGGGCAATGGCTACACCTTC,CATSRDRRQGNGYTF
TRBV28,TRBJ2-2,.,14,.,TGTGCCAGCAGTTTAGAAATCTCAGGGTTGAGGGTGTTTTTT,CASSLEISGLRVFF
TRBV18,TRBJ1-1,.,15,TRBD1,TGTGCCAGCTCCCCCCGGGACAGTCTATACACTGAAGCTTTCTTT,CASSPRDSLYTEAFF
TRBV2,TRBJ2-5,.,12,.,TGTGCCAGCCAAGGGACGTCGGTGACCCAGTACTTC,CASQGTSVTQYF
TRBV5-6,TRBJ2-5,.,16,TRBD1,TGTGCCAGCAGCTCCCCGGAGAAGGGGGCGGCAGAGACCCAGTACTTC,CASSSPEKGAAETQYF
TRBV6-6,TRBJ2-7,.,14,TRBD1,TGTGCCAGCAGTGGGCCGGGACAGGGGGTCGCTACGTACTTC,CASSGPGQGVATYF
TRBV5-8,TRBJ2-7,.,13,.,TGTGCCAGCAGCTTGATAGGGTCCTACGAGCAGTACTTC,CASSLIGSYEQYF
TRBV2,TRBJ1-1,.,14,.,TGTGCCAGCAGTGATTGGGGCTTGAACACTGAAGCTTTCTTT,CASSDWGLNTEAFF
TRBV18,TRBJ2-5,.,15,.,TGTGCCAGCTCACCATACAGTTGGGACCGGGAGACCCAGTACTTC,CASSPYSWDRETQYF
TRBV7-2,TRBJ2-5,.,14,TRBD2,TGTGCCAGCAGGGTCGGGGGGGTCGGAGAGACCCAGTACTTC,CASRVGGVGETQYF
TRBV27,TRBJ2-7,.,11,.,TGTGCCAGCAGTCCAGCCTACGAGCAGTACTTC,CASSPAYEQYF
TRBV19,TRBJ2-1,.,15,TRBD2,TGTGCCAGTAGTTTAGCGGGGGGGCGCTACAATGAGCAGTTCTTC,CASSLAGGRYNEQFF
TRBV7-3,TRBJ1-2,.,15,.,TGTGCCAGCAGCGGCCAGTTTACATCTAGCTATGGCTACACCTTC,CASSGQFTSSYGYTF
TRBV5-1,TRBJ2-2,.,15,.,TGCGCCAGCAGCCAAAGCGGGCCGAACACCGGGGAGCTGTTTTTT,CASSQSGPNTGELFF
TRBV6-5,TRBJ2-5,.,14,.,TGTGCCAGCAGTTTCCGACTAGACCAAGAGACCCAGTACTTC,CASSFRLDQETQYF
TRBV11-2,TRBJ2-3,.,16,TRBD2,TGTGCCAGCAGTAATTTAGCGGGAGGACTCACAGATACGCAGTATTTT,CASSNLAGGLTDTQYF
TRBV9,TRBJ2-7,.,19,TRBD2,TGTGCCAGCAGCCCAGGCCGGAGACTAGCGGTGGGTTTGAAGGACGAGCAGTACTTC,CASSPGRRLAVGLKDEQYF
TRBV6-4,TRBJ2-3,.,15,.,TGTGCCAGCAGTCTCAGGGAAGGGAGCACAGATACGCAGTATTTT,CASSLREGSTDTQYF
TRBV11-2,TRBJ1-6,.,14,.,TGTGCCAGCAGCTTAGTGTTCGGGTCATCACCCCTCCACTTT,CASSLVFGSSPLHF
TRBV7-3,TRBJ2-3,.,17,TRBD2,TGTGCCAGCAGCAACCGACTAGCGGCGTATAGCACAGATACGCAGTATTTT,CASSNRLAAYSTDTQYF
TRBV5-1,TRBJ2-1,.,15,.,TGCGCCAGCAGCTTGGAGGGGGTATCCTACAATGAGCAGTTCTTC,CASSLEGVSYNEQFF
TRBV4-2,TRBJ1-3,.,18,.,TGTGCCAGCAGCCAAGATCCCGCAGGGCTTAGGTCTGGAAACACCATATATTTT,CASSQDPAGLRSGNTIYF
TRBV29-1,TRBJ1-2,.,18,.,TGCAGCGTGGGAGGACTAAGGGGGACTCTATCCGGTGGCTATGGCTACACCTTC,CSVGGLRGTLSGGYGYTF
TRBV30,TRBJ1-2,once,11,.,TGTGCCTGGGGACAGATCTATGGCTACACCTTC,CAWGQIYGYTF
TRBV7-2,TRBJ2-7,.,16,.,TGTGCCAGCAGCAGAATCAAGGGACTGGAAGAGCACGAGCAGTACTTC,CASSRIKGLEEHEQYF
TRBV7-9,TRBJ2-7,.,14,.,TGTGCCAGCAGCCGGCCTTCCCTGTCGGACGAGCAGTACTTC,CASSRPSLSDEQYF
TRBV5-1,TRBJ2-3,.,16,TRBD2,TGCGCCAGCAGCCCCCTAGCGGGGGGGAGAGGTGATACGCAGTATTTT,CASSPLAGGRGDTQYF